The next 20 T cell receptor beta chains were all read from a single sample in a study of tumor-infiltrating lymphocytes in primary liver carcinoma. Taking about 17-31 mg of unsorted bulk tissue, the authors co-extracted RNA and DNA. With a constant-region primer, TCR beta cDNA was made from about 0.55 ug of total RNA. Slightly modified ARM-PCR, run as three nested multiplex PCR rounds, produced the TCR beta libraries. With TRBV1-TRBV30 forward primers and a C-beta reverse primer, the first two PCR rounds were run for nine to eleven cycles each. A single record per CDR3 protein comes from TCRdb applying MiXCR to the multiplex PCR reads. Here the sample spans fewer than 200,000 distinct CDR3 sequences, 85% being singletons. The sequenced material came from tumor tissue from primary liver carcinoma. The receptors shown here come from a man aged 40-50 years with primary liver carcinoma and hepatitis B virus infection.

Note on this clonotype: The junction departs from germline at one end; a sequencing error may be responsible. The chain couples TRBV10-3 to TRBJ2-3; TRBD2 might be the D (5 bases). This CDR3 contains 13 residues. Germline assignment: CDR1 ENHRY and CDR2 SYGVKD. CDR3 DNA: TGTGCCTTCAGCTATTCTAGCACAGATACGCAATATTTT. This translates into CAFSYSSTDTQYF.

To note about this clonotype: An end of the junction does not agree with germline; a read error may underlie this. The DNA of the CDR3 is TGCAGCTTCCGATGGGGCGCGACTGAAGTTTTCTTT. It encodes CSFRWGATEVFF. The rearrangement links TRBV29-1 to TRBJ1-1; D possibly corresponds to TRBD1 (5 bases). Germline V gene lookup returns CDR1 SQVTM and CDR2 ANQGSEA. There are 12 residues in the CDR3.

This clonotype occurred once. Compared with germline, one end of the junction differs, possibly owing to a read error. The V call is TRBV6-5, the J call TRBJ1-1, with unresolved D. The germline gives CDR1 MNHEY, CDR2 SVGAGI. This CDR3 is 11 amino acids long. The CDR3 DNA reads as TGTGACAGCAGATTGAACACTGAAGCTTTCTTT. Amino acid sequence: CDSRLNTEAFF.

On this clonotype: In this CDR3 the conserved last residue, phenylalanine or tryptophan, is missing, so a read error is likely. The CDR3, as DNA: TGTGTCAGCAGCAGACAAATGATGCGGGGCGCCGCAGATACGCAGTATTTA. As protein: CVSSRQMMRGAADTQYL. The rearrangement links TRBV7-2 to TRBJ2-3, with D possibly matching TRBD2 (6 bases). Germline V gene lookup returns CDR1 SGHTA and CDR2 FQGNSA. The CDR3 consists of 17 residues.

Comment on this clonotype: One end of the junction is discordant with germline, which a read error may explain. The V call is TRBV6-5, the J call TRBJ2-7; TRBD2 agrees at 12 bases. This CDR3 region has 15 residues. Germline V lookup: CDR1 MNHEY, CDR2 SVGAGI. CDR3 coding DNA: TGTGCCAGCAGTTGGACTAGCGGGATCTCCTACGAGAAGTACTTC. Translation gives CASSWTSGISYEKYF.

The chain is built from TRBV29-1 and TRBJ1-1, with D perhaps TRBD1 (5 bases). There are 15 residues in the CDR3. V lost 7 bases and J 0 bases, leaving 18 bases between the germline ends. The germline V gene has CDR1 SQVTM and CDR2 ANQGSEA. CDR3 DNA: TGCAGCGCTCTTCCGTGGTGGGGGATGAACACTGAAGCTTTCTTT. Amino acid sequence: CSALPWWGMNTEAFF.

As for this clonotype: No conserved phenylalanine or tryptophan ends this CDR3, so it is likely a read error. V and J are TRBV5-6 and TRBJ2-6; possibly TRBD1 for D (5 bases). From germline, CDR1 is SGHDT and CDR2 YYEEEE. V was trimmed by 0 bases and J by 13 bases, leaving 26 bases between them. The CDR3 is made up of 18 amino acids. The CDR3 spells CASSLARTWKAVAMVLTV. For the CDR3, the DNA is TGTGCCAGCAGCTTGGCCCGGACATGGAAGGCTGTGGCCATGGTCCTGACTGTC.

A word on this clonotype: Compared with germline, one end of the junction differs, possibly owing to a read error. CDR3 loop: CSVELAEVLGEQFF. The CDR3, as DNA: TGTAGCGTTGAATTAGCGGAGGTGTTGGGTGAGCAGTTCTTC. The gene calls are TRBV29-1 and TRBJ2-1; D may be TRBD2 (6 bases). This CDR3 has 14 residues. Looked up from germline, CDR1 is SQVTM and CDR2 is ANQGSEA.

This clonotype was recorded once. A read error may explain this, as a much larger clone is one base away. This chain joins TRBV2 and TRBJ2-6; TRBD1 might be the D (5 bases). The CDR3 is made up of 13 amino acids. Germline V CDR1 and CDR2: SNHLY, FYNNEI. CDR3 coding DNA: TGTGCCAGCAGTGCCCCTGGGGCCAACGTCCCGACTTTC. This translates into CASSAPGANVPTF.

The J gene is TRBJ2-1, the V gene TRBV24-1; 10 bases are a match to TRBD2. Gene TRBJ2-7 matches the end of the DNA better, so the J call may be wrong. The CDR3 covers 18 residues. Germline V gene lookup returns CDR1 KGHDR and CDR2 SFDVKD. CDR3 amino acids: CATSDENSGRSSYNEQYF. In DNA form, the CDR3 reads TGTGCCACCAGTGATGAGAATAGCGGGAGGAGCTCCTACAATGAGCAGTACTTC.

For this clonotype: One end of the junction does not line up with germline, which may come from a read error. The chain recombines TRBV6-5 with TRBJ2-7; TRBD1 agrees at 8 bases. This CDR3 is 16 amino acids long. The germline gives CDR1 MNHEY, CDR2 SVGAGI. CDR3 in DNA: TGTGCCAGCTGTTACGGAGACAGGGGACATACTTACGAGCAGTACTTC. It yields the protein CASCYGDRGHTYEQYF.

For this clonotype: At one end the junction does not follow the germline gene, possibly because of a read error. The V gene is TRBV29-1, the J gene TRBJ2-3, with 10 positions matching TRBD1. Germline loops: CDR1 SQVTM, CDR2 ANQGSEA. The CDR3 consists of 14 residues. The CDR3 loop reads CSVTGTGASDMQYF. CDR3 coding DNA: TGTAGCGTCACCGGGACAGGGGCGTCAGATATGCAGTATTTT.

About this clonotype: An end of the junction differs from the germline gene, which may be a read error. Written as DNA, the CDR3 is TGTCCCAGCACCCCACTCTTAGCGGGAGGGAGGAACGAGCAGTACTTC. This translates into CPSTPLLAGGRNEQYF. This chain uses TRBV6-6 with TRBJ2-7; 11 nucleotides match TRBD2. This CDR3 region has 16 residues. Per germline, CDR1 MNHNY and CDR2 SVGAGI (reference sequence).

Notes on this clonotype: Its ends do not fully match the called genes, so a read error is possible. The CDR3 DNA follows: TGCGCCAGCAGCCATGGCGGGACAGGGTACAATGAGAAGTTCTTC. Protein: CASSHGGTGYNEKFF. V is TRBV4-1 and J is TRBJ2-1; 9 positions agree with TRBD1. Germline values: CDR1 MGHRA, CDR2 YSYEKL. The CDR3 sequence is 15 residues long.

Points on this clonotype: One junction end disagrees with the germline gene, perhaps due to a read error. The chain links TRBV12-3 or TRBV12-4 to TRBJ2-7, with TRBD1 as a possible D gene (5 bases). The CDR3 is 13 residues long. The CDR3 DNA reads TGTGCTAGCAACACGTGGGGCGCCTACGGGCAGTACTTC. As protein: CASNTWGAYGQYF.

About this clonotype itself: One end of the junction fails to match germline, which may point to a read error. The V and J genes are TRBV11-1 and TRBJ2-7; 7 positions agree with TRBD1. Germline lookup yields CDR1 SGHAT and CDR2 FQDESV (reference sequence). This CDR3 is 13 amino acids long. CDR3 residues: CTSRGKRSYELYF. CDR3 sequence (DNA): TGTACCAGCAGGGGGAAGCGATCTTACGAGCTCTACTTC.

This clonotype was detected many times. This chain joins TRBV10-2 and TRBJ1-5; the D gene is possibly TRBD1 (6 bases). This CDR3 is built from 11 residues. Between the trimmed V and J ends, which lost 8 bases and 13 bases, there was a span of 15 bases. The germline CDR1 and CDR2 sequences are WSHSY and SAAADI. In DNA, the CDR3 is TGCGCCAGCGGAGAGGGGGGGTTACAGCATTTT. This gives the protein CASGEGGLQHF.

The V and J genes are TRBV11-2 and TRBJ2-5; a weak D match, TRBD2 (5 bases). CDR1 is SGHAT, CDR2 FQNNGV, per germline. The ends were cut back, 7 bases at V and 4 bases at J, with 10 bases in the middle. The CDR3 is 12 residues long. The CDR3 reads CASNFGGETQYF. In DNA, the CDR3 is TGTGCCAGCAACTTCGGAGGAGAGACCCAGTACTTC.

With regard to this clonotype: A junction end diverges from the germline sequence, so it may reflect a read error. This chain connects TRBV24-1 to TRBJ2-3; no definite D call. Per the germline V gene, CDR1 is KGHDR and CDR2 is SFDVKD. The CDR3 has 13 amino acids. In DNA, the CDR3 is TGTGTCACCAGTGATCCATACACAGATACGCAGTATTTT. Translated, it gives CVTSDPYTDTQYF.

The CDR3 coding sequence is TGTGCCAGCAGCATCAGGAACGCATACGAGCAGTACTTC. Protein: CASSIRNAYEQYF. This chain links TRBV6-2 or TRBV6-3 with TRBJ2-7; unclear D gene. Germline V gene data show CDR1 as MNHEY and CDR2 as SVGEGT. V lost 6 bases, J lost 4 bases, and 13 bases lay in between. This CDR3 is 13 amino acids long.